This is a list of T cell receptor beta chains from one sample in a study of blood T cells in healthy people across ages. From the 5' RACE reads, TCRdb called clonotypes with MiXCR, one entry per CDR3 protein. The sample shows 1.8 million or so distinct CDR3 sequences, 39% of them seen only once. The sample comprised blood. The source is a human donor in good health. Each CDR3 is given with its conserved first and last residue. Fields, in order: D gene, V gene, J gene, CDR3 length, clone size, CDR3 DNA, CDR3 protein. D genes are given only for firm matches. Only some rows state a clone size, as once, few, many or a class for expanded clones.

D: TRBD1; V: TRBV7-9; J: TRBJ1-1; length: 14; size: few; DNA: TGTGCCAGCAGCATTCGACAGGGCGACACTGAAGCTTTCTTT; CDR3: CASSIRQGDTEAFF
D: .; V: TRBV27; J: TRBJ2-7; length: 16; size: .; DNA: TGTGCCAGCAGCCTCCACCTCACACAGGGCCCGTACGAGCAGTACTTC; CDR3: CASSLHLTQGPYEQYF
D: .; V: TRBV10-2; J: TRBJ2-1; length: 15; size: .; DNA: TGCGCCAGCAGTGAGTCTGTATTAGTACGGACAGAGCAGTTCTTC; CDR3: CASSESVLVRTEQFF
D: .; V: TRBV27; J: TRBJ1-1; length: 12; size: few; DNA: TGTGCCAGCAGTGGTCGGTACACTGAAGCTTTCTTT; CDR3: CASSGRYTEAFF
D: TRBD2; V: TRBV5-1; J: TRBJ2-7; length: 16; size: many; DNA: TGCGCCAGCAGCTTGGGGACTAGCGGGGTTGTATACGAGCAGTACTTC; CDR3: CASSLGTSGVVYEQYF
D: .; V: TRBV4-3; J: TRBJ2-6; length: 16; size: once; DNA: TGCGCCAGCAGCCAAGTGCTAAACTCTGGGGCCAACGTCCTGACTTTC; CDR3: CASSQVLNSGANVLTF
D: .; V: TRBV5-1; J: TRBJ1-4; length: 14; size: .; DNA: TGCGCCAGCAGCTCCCCGTCGAACAATGAAAAACTGTTTTTT; CDR3: CASSSPSNNEKLFF
D: .; V: TRBV20-1; J: TRBJ2-1; length: 15; size: many; DNA: TGCAGTGCCGGATCAAGCTGGGGGGGCCTCAATGAGCAGTTCTTC; CDR3: CSAGSSWGGLNEQFF
D: TRBD1; V: TRBV7-9; J: TRBJ1-4; length: 17; size: .; DNA: TGTGCCAGCAGCTTAGAGGACAGGCTTGCAACTAATGAAAAACTGTTTTTT; CDR3: CASSLEDRLATNEKLFF
D: .; V: TRBV27; J: TRBJ2-7; length: 13; size: .; DNA: TGTGCCAGCAGACAGGGGAGGTCGAACGAGCAGTACTTC; CDR3: CASRQGRSNEQYF
D: TRBD1; V: TRBV6-6; J: TRBJ2-3; length: 17; size: few; DNA: TGTGCCAGCAGTCCTCCTCCGGGACAGGGGACCACAGATACGCAGTATTTT; CDR3: CASSPPPGQGTTDTQYF
D: TRBD2; V: TRBV20-1; J: TRBJ2-5; length: 15; size: .; DNA: TGCAGTGCTTCTCCTCGGACTAGCATCTTAGAGACCCAGTACTTC; CDR3: CSASPRTSILETQYF
D: .; V: TRBV7-2; J: TRBJ2-7; length: 14; size: .; DNA: TGTGCCAGTGGCCTTGGCTGGGGAGAATACGAGCAGTACTTC; CDR3: CASGLGWGEYEQYF
D: .; V: TRBV29-1; J: TRBJ2-5; length: 12; size: .; DNA: TGCAGCGTTGAATCTCTGGGAGAGACCCAGTACTTC; CDR3: CSVESLGETQYF